This TCR beta chain came from a study of blood T cell repertoires in COVID-19. Study in general: The analysed material was cDNA or gDNA that came from T cells, B-cell-depleted T cells, or PBMCs.

Method: immunoSEQ multiplex PCR; TCRdb's copy keeps in-frame clones and lacks some. Of about 330,000 clones in the sample, 70% to 90% are singletons; the top ten hold approximately 5.4%. V was clipped by 0 bases and J by 5 bases, with 12 bases between them. This CDR3 is built from 14 residues. Germline lookup yields CDR1 SGDLS and CDR2 YYNGEE. The chain links TRBV9 to TRBJ2-7; maybe TRBD1 (5 bases). The specimen was PBMCs or T cells enriched from blood (not recorded which). This TCR was sampled from a woman younger than 45 who had recovered from COVID-19. Here the CDR3 reads CASSVGPPGNEQYF. For the CDR3, the DNA is TGTGCCAGCAGCGTAGGCCCCCCAGGGAACGAGCAGTACTTC. The whole variable domain, remainder taken from reference TRBV9 and TRBJ2-7, is DSGVTQTPKHLITATGQRVTLRCSPRSGDLSVYWYQQSLDQGLQFLIQYYNGEERAKGNILERFSAQQFPDLHSELNLSSLELGDSALYFCASSVGPPGNEQYFGPGTRLTVT.